Listed below are T cell receptor beta chains from one sample, sequenced in a study of identical twins. TCRdb recomputed calls from the 5' RACE reads with MiXCR, one row per CDR3 protein. Here the sample spans about 220,000 distinct CDR3 sequences, 6.5% to 9% being singletons. The same data also went into a second study, on yellow fever vaccine responses in identical twins.

The sample taken for sequencing was CD8+ T cells sorted from blood. The receptors originated from a woman between 18 and 30 years old in good health. CDR3s include the opening cysteine and the closing phenylalanine or tryptophan.

V gene | CDR3 protein
TRBV10-3 | CAISHRDGEAFF
TRBV7-2 | CASSLLDSANYGYTF
TRBV11-2 | CASSLDVLAGNYNEQFF
TRBV9 | CASSVEGGEQFF
TRBV10-3 | CAIRDPTGGSYEQYF
TRBV9 | CASSVGLAGGLGTDTQYF
TRBV6-6 | CASKVSAGANEQFF
TRBV28 | CASSLRSDLRPYNEQFF
TRBV6-5 | CASSYVGLAGVSDEQFF
TRBV9 | CASSVTSGGYTYNEQFF